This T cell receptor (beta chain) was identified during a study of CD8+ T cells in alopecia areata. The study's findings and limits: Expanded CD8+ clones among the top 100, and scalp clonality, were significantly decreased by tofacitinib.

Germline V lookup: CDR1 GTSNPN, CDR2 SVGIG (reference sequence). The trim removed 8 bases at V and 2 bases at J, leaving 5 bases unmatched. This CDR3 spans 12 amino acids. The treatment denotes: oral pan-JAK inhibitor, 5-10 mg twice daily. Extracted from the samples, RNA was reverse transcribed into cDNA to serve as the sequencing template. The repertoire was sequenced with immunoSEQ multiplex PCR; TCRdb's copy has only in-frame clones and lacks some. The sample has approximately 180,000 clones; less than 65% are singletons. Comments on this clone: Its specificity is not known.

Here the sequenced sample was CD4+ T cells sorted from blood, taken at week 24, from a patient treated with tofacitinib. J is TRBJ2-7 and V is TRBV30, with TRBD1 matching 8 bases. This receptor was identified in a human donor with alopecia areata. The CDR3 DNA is TGTGCCGGGGGACAGGCGACCTACGAGCAGTACTTC. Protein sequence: CAGGQATYEQYF.